A selection of T cell receptor beta chains follows, all from one sample in a study of T cells in Graves' hyperthyroidism and ophthalmopathy. TCRdb processed the multiplex PCR reads anew with MiXCR; each CDR3 protein has one entry. Among 350,000 to 400,000 distinct CDR3 sequences listed, around 14% were seen once. The sample consisted of blood. These receptors all come from a woman in her sixties or seventies with Graves' hyperthyroidism. CDR3s include the opening cysteine and the closing phenylalanine or tryptophan.

V	J	CDR3
TRBV6-6	TRBJ1-2	CASSYGTDYGYTF
TRBV7-8	TRBJ2-7	CASSPDRVGYEQYF
TRBV12-3/TRBV12-4	TRBJ2-1	CASSLGTVSRQFF
TRBV6-6	TRBJ1-1	CASSYSTRMNTEAFF
TRBV20-1	TRBJ1-1	CSARESAAKNTEAFF
TRBV28	TRBJ2-1	CASSLRSHEQFF
TRBV9	TRBJ2-3	CASSVALREGPDTQYF
TRBV7-2	TRBJ1-6	CASSLYSPLHF
TRBV28	TRBJ1-6	CASRTGTGGFSPLHF
TRBV20-1	TRBJ2-3	CSALAGGDTQYF
TRBV7-9	TRBJ2-7	CASRSFGAPEQYF
TRBV7-9	TRBJ2-5	CASSFPDRRETQYF
TRBV20-1	TRBJ2-5	CSARRDRGGETQYF
TRBV11-2	TRBJ2-1	CASSLGIGSPTQWRQFF
TRBV18	TRBJ1-3	CASSPTTGSSGNTIYF
TRBV7-9	TRBJ2-3	CASSLPRGPGDTQYF
TRBV29-1	TRBJ2-7	CSVAVTGEWVYEQYF
TRBV28	TRBJ2-1	CASSLLLRGEQFF
TRBV20-1	TRBJ2-7	CSAAISAGGTYEQYF
TRBV12-5	TRBJ2-1	CASGLWTNYNEQFF
TRBV6-6	TRBJ1-1	CASSYSTQVNTEAFF
TRBV25-1	TRBJ2-3	CASERGPGTDTQYF
TRBV4-1	TRBJ2-3	CASSQATAVGTDTQYF
TRBV11-3	TRBJ1-6	CASSLRFNSPLHF
TRBV3-1	TRBJ2-6	CASSQGPYSGANVLTF
TRBV29-1	TRBJ2-1	CSVEWDVNEQFF
TRBV28	TRBJ2-7	CAIVPGGANEQYF
TRBV28	TRBJ1-1	CASNTWGGSEAFF
TRBV19	TRBJ2-7	CASTTTAGRDEQYF
TRBV19	TRBJ2-1	CASSNSSRVNEQFF
TRBV18	TRBJ2-7	CASSPPGTGLRNEQYF
TRBV7-9	TRBJ2-1	CASSLVEGQRYNEQFF
TRBV6-5	TRBJ1-6	CASSYSIMGLPSPLHF
TRBV29-1	TRBJ1-1	CSVEGRDRGWKTEAFF
TRBV6-1	TRBJ2-3	CASIGGGTDTQYF
TRBV2	TRBJ2-7	CASRRQSYEQYF
TRBV7-9	TRBJ2-1	CASSFGLYNEQFF
TRBV5-1	TRBJ2-2	CASVDSSTGELFF
TRBV12-3/TRBV12-4	TRBJ2-5	CASSQRRVGTQDF
TRBV5-1	TRBJ2-2	CASSLDPQGTGELFF
TRBV18	TRBJ1-2	CASSPGTGGFRYGYTF
TRBV20-1	TRBJ2-1	CSAPRQGLSWNEQFF
TRBV5-1	TRBJ2-2	CASSLRPNAGELFF
TRBV11-2	TRBJ2-3	CASSLESSGGTQYF
TRBV6-2/TRBV6-3	TRBJ2-1	CASSYLKAILNEQFF
TRBV11-2	TRBJ2-5	CASSSGELAGDETQYF
TRBV11-2	TRBJ2-1	CASSSDRTSGPYNEQFF
TRBV6-5	TRBJ2-2	CASSYSGGRGTGELFF
TRBV10-3	TRBJ2-7	CAISGAGGPTYEQYF
TRBV20-1	TRBJ2-3	CSARPSGRATDTQYF
TRBV7-9	TRBJ1-1	CASSGGGGDTEAFF
TRBV6-2/TRBV6-3	TRBJ1-2	CATRAGYGYTF
TRBV15	TRBJ2-2	CATSRDGFRLTSGSPGELFF
TRBV27	TRBJ2-7	CASSRLGDRGDEQYF
TRBV11-2	TRBJ2-1	CASSSRFTGVRYNEQFF
TRBV28	TRBJ2-7	CASSFPGAAYEQYF
TRBV15	TRBJ2-1	CATSSLGGRGNEQFF